This T cell receptor (beta chain) comes out of a study of shared clonotypes between healthy human individuals. In germline, CDR1 is MDHEN, CDR2 SYDVKM. V lost 3 bases to trimming and J lost 7 bases, with 7 bases between them. CDR3 length: 12 residues. Over several immunoSEQ plates, each subset's genomic DNA was distributed in even portions. This table comes from immunoSEQ multiplex PCR, and its TCRdb copy is limited to in-frame clones, with some not included. The sample includes about 670,000 clones, 72% of them seen just once. The split of CD4+ cells yielded CD45RA+ naive and CD45RA-negative memory subsets.

Sequenced input: memory CD4+ T cells sorted from blood. Documented subset: CD45RA-negative fraction. The clonotype originates from a woman aged 25 to 39 in good health. The chain joins TRBV28 to TRBJ1-5; the D is unclear. The CDR3 loop is CASSLLEQPQHF. The CDR3 DNA reads as TGTGCCAGCAGTTTGCTAGAGCAGCCCCAGCATTTT.